Listed below are T cell receptor beta chains from one sample, sequenced in a study of shared clonotypes between healthy human individuals. Only in-frame clones appear in the TCRdb table, and some are missing; sequencing was by immunoSEQ multiplex PCR. Among hundreds of thousands of clones listed, around two thirds were seen once. The sample consisted of memory CD4+ T cells sorted from blood. The origin of the receptors is a woman aged 25 to 39 in good health. Both conserved end residues are part of each CDR3. Fields, in order: V gene, J gene, CDR3 protein.

TRBV14	TRBJ1-2	CASSRQGNGYTF
TRBV18	TRBJ2-4	CASSPGEADIQYF
TRBV6-6	TRBJ2-7	CAIRDARSYEQYF
TRBV19	TRBJ1-5	CASKEIGIYSNQPQHF
TRBV5-1	TRBJ2-5	CASSWQVAREETQYF
TRBV11-2	TRBJ2-5	CASSFSEQETQYF
TRBV11-2	TRBJ2-7	CASSSGTPYEQYF
TRBV5-1	TRBJ2-7	CASSYMSGQGAYEQYF
TRBV9	TRBJ2-3	CASSRTSDTQYF
TRBV5-4	TRBJ1-2	CASSLGLNDGYTF
TRBV29-1	TRBJ1-1	CSVEAAYSNTEAFF
TRBV6-5	TRBJ2-7	CASSPEAGTYSEQYF
TRBV2	TRBJ2-2	CASNQFTAYTGELFF
TRBV28	TRBJ2-7	CASSRTGARAYEQYF
TRBV11-2	TRBJ2-7	CASSFKGPVGEQYF
TRBV5-1	TRBJ1-3	CASSLSAGSGNTIYF
TRBV5-1	TRBJ2-7	CASSPGFTGGGYEQYF
TRBV19	TRBJ2-6	CASSMVSGGNSGANVLTF
TRBV28	TRBJ2-3	CASSLWKTSGRDTQYF
TRBV29-1	TRBJ2-3	CSVEDLGSTDTQYF
TRBV28	TRBJ2-3	CASSASTDTQYF
TRBV18	TRBJ1-2	CASSAGTEPYGYTF
TRBV5-1	TRBJ2-5	CASSLDRGQKTQYF
TRBV25-1	TRBJ2-7	CASSPPSVYEQYF
TRBV2	TRBJ2-5	CASTGQGEYQETQYF
TRBV6-5	TRBJ1-2	CASSPTGAHGYTF
TRBV19	TRBJ2-7	CASSPPLAEYEQYF
TRBV7-2	TRBJ2-7	CASSLGLAGVEQYF
TRBV5-1	TRBJ1-1	CASSLGSGKAFF
TRBV11-2	TRBJ2-2	CASSPRLVESTEELFF
TRBV5-6	TRBJ2-7	CASSLVGLAGKAYEQYF
TRBV11-2	TRBJ2-1	CASSFSGRSYNEQFF
TRBV7-9	TRBJ2-2	CASKGLPLTGELFF
TRBV10-3	TRBJ2-2	CAISTLQGQIGELFF
TRBV27	TRBJ1-5	CASSATGHQPQHF
TRBV27	TRBJ2-3	CASSPRSGSVTDTQYF
TRBV28	TRBJ2-1	CASSLTGYNEQFF
TRBV6-4	TRBJ2-2	CASSARGPGSTGELFF
TRBV5-4	TRBJ2-1	CASSPGTISYNEQFF
TRBV6-1	TRBJ2-2	CASSLQANTGELFF
TRBV4-1	TRBJ2-6	CASSQALGGTGANVLTF
TRBV28	TRBJ2-4	CASSLLVGAGNIQYF
TRBV9	TRBJ2-2	CASSVGSDHNTGELFF
TRBV28	TRBJ2-7	CASKAGTGFYEQYF
TRBV29-1	TRBJ2-6	CSVVSSGANVLTF
TRBV7-9	TRBJ2-5	CASSPNYRVTETQYF
TRBV27	TRBJ1-2	CASSLWGRGSNYGYTF
TRBV11-3	TRBJ2-1	CASSFRGGDNEQFF
TRBV6-1	TRBJ1-2	CASSALTGSYGYTF
TRBV10-1	TRBJ2-5	CASSVNRGETQYF
TRBV2	TRBJ1-3	CASSGTGVGNTIYF
TRBV2	TRBJ2-3	CASSTSDRATDTQYF
TRBV11-2	TRBJ1-2	CASSLGTNYGYTF